This paragraph reports one T cell receptor (beta chain). The CDR3 is 12 residues long. V lost 4 bases to trimming and J lost 5 bases, with 8 bases between them. The germline V gene encodes CDR1 MNHEY and CDR2 SMNVEV (reference sequence). This sample stems from a study of technical replicates of blood from several donors. Method: immunoSEQ multiplex PCR; TCRdb's copy keeps in-frame clones and lacks some. This sample carries about 97,000 clones, over 85% of them seen once, and the ten largest clones take less than 0.35%. The clonotype was recovered from a human donor in good health. The V gene is TRBV27, the J gene TRBJ2-5; D possibly corresponds to TRBD2 (5 bases). Sequencing used T cells isolated from PBMCs. CDR3 DNA sequence: TGTGCCAGCAGTTCTACGGGGGAGACCCAGTACTTC. It encodes CASSSTGETQYF.